This is a list of T cell receptor beta chains from one sample in a study of T cell responses to AZD1222 COVID-19 vaccine. Sequencing was performed with immunoSEQ multiplex PCR; in TCRdb, only in-frame clones are kept and a portion is missing. This repertoire shows 130,000 or so clones, approximately 88% found once; its top ten account for roughly a quarter. The specimen was peripheral blood, collected on day 0 of AZD1222 vaccination. The receptors here all came from an adult in good health. Both conserved end residues are part of each CDR3. The D gene is left open where the match is weak. Only some rows state a clone size, as once, few, many or a class for expanded clones.

v_gene: TRBV3-1/TRBV3-2
abundance: .
j_gene: TRBJ2-1
d_gene: TRBD2
CDR3aa: CASSQGVGGGTYNEQFF
CDR3nt: TGTGCCAGCAGCCAAGGAGTCGGCGGGGGGACCTACAATGAGCAGTTCTTC

v_gene: TRBV6-5
abundance: .
j_gene: TRBJ1-1
d_gene: .
CDR3aa: CASRFKTEAFF
CDR3nt: TGTGCCAGCAGATTTAAAACTGAAGCTTTCTTT

v_gene: TRBV15
abundance: .
j_gene: TRBJ1-2
d_gene: .
CDR3aa: CATSRERASDYTF
CDR3nt: TGTGCCACCAGCAGAGAGCGGGCGAGCGACTACACCTTC

v_gene: TRBV4-1
abundance: .
j_gene: TRBJ2-5
d_gene: TRBD1
CDR3aa: CASARDRVGETQYF
CDR3nt: TGCGCCAGCGCTCGGGACAGGGTAGGAGAGACCCAGTACTTC

v_gene: TRBV9
abundance: .
j_gene: TRBJ1-2
d_gene: TRBD1
CDR3aa: CASSPGQSNYGYTF
CDR3nt: TGTGCCAGCAGCCCGGGACAGAGTAACTATGGCTACACCTTC

v_gene: TRBV6-5
abundance: once
j_gene: TRBJ1-1
d_gene: .
CDR3aa: CASSYEGANTEAFF
CDR3nt: TGTGCCAGCAGTTACGAGGGAGCGAACACTGAAGCTTTCTTT

v_gene: TRBV19
abundance: .
j_gene: TRBJ1-1
d_gene: .
CDR3aa: CASSTQLMNTEAFF
CDR3nt: TGTGCCAGTAGCACTCAGCTAATGAACACTGAAGCTTTCTTT

v_gene: TRBV6-1
abundance: once
j_gene: TRBJ1-1
d_gene: .
CDR3aa: CASSGGGGRLNTEAFF
CDR3nt: TGTGCCAGCAGTGGCGGGGGAGGCCGTTTGAACACTGAAGCTTTCTTT

v_gene: TRBV11-2
abundance: .
j_gene: TRBJ2-5
d_gene: TRBD2
CDR3aa: CASSSGLAGVETQYF
CDR3nt: TGTGCCAGCAGCTCCGGACTAGCGGGAGTGGAGACCCAGTACTTC

v_gene: TRBV11-1
abundance: .
j_gene: TRBJ1-6
d_gene: TRBD1
CDR3aa: CASSRPGGLMNSPLHF
CDR3nt: TGTGCCAGCAGCCGCCCAGGGGGCCTGATGAATTCACCCCTCCACTTT

v_gene: TRBV7-9
abundance: .
j_gene: TRBJ1-5
d_gene: .
CDR3aa: CASSGREGGQPQHF
CDR3nt: TGTGCCAGCAGCGGCAGGGAGGGAGGTCAGCCCCAGCATTTT

v_gene: TRBV2
abundance: once
j_gene: TRBJ1-2
d_gene: .
CDR3aa: CASSESRGDDGYTF
CDR3nt: TGTGCCAGCAGTGAATCCAGGGGTGACGATGGCTACACCTTC

v_gene: TRBV3-1/TRBV3-2
abundance: few
j_gene: TRBJ1-1
d_gene: .
CDR3aa: CASSQDGGEFEAFF
CDR3nt: TGTGCCAGCAGCCAAGATGGGGGGGAGTTTGAAGCTTTCTTT

v_gene: TRBV12-5
abundance: .
j_gene: TRBJ2-1
d_gene: .
CDR3aa: CASGWGLRAAGNEQFF
CDR3nt: TGTGCTAGTGGTTGGGGGTTGAGGGCGGCAGGCAATGAGCAGTTCTTC

v_gene: TRBV19
abundance: once
j_gene: TRBJ2-1
d_gene: .
CDR3aa: CASSIVAAGTYNEQFF
CDR3nt: TGTGCCAGTAGTATAGTCGCCGCGGGCACCTACAATGAGCAGTTCTTC

v_gene: TRBV5-8
abundance: .
j_gene: TRBJ2-7
d_gene: TRBD2
CDR3aa: CASSLGGRGLYEQYF
CDR3nt: TGTGCCAGCAGCTTGGGCGGGAGGGGATTATACGAGCAGTACTTC

v_gene: TRBV5-1
abundance: .
j_gene: TRBJ2-5
d_gene: TRBD2
CDR3aa: CASSPGGTSVGETQYF
CDR3nt: TGCGCCAGCAGCCCGGGGGGGACTAGCGTTGGAGAGACCCAGTACTTC

v_gene: TRBV21-1
abundance: few
j_gene: TRBJ2-7
d_gene: .
CDR3aa: CASSKARYEQYF
CDR3nt: TGTGCCAGCAGCAAAGCGCGGTACGAGCAGTACTTC

v_gene: TRBV1
abundance: few
j_gene: TRBJ2-6
d_gene: .
CDR3aa: CTSSHCGDRGYESGANVLTF
CDR3nt: TGCACCAGCAGCCATTGTGGGGACAGGGGCTATGAATCTGGGGCCAACGTCCTGACTTTC

v_gene: TRBV5-1
abundance: .
j_gene: TRBJ2-5
d_gene: .
CDR3aa: CASSSGNMGGQETQYF
CDR3nt: TGCGCCAGCAGCTCGGGTAATATGGGGGGTCAAGAGACCCAGTACTTC

v_gene: TRBV19
abundance: .
j_gene: TRBJ2-2
d_gene: .
CDR3aa: CASSIGGAAGELFF
CDR3nt: TGTGCCAGTAGTATAGGAGGGGCAGCCGGGGAGCTGTTTTTT

v_gene: TRBV7-9
abundance: .
j_gene: TRBJ1-2
d_gene: TRBD1
CDR3aa: CASSLAAGTGGEGYTF
CDR3nt: TGTGCCAGCAGCTTAGCGGCCGGGACAGGGGGCGAAGGCTACACCTTC

v_gene: TRBV7-9
abundance: .
j_gene: TRBJ1-1
d_gene: .
CDR3aa: CASSPVGHSYTEAFF
CDR3nt: TGTGCCAGCAGCCCTGTGGGACATTCCTACACTGAAGCTTTCTTT

v_gene: TRBV11-2
abundance: .
j_gene: TRBJ2-2
d_gene: .
CDR3aa: CASSHPTITGELFF
CDR3nt: TGTGCCAGCAGCCATCCTACTATAACCGGGGAGCTGTTTTTT

v_gene: TRBV11-1
abundance: few
j_gene: TRBJ2-6
d_gene: .
CDR3aa: CASSWRGSGANVLTF
CDR3nt: TGTGCCAGCAGCTGGAGGGGATCTGGGGCCAACGTCCTGACTTTC

v_gene: TRBV12-3/TRBV12-4
abundance: .
j_gene: TRBJ2-1
d_gene: .
CDR3aa: CASSFQQFF
CDR3nt: TGTGCCAGCAGTTTTCAGCAGTTCTTC

v_gene: TRBV6-1
abundance: .
j_gene: TRBJ1-3
d_gene: .
CDR3aa: CASSDGGMGNTIYF
CDR3nt: TGTGCCAGCAGTGATGGGGGGATGGGAAACACCATATATTTT

v_gene: TRBV2
abundance: .
j_gene: TRBJ1-4
d_gene: .
CDR3aa: CASRRTEGDEKLFF
CDR3nt: TGTGCCAGCAGAAGGACAGAAGGGGATGAAAAACTGTTTTTT

v_gene: TRBV3-1/TRBV3-2
abundance: .
j_gene: TRBJ1-3
d_gene: .
CDR3aa: CASSQRQGNTIYF
CDR3nt: TGTGCCAGCAGCCAAAGACAAGGAAACACCATATATTTT

v_gene: TRBV19
abundance: .
j_gene: TRBJ2-7
d_gene: TRBD2
CDR3aa: CASNAASGSHEQYF
CDR3nt: TGTGCCAGTAATGCGGCTAGCGGGAGCCACGAGCAGTACTTC

v_gene: TRBV5-1
abundance: .
j_gene: TRBJ2-3
d_gene: .
CDR3aa: CASSLAGVSTDTQYF
CDR3nt: TGCGCCAGCAGCTTGGCCGGTGTCAGCACAGATACGCAGTATTTT